The sequence of this TCR beta chain was determined in a study of breast tumors, draining lymph nodes, adjacent tissues. Study-level results: Findings are consistent with lymph node origin and intratumoral expansion of most tumor T cells. Luminal-like breast cancer showed significantly higher tumor–nontumor repertoire similarity than basal-like. That most tumor T cells come from lymph nodes remained unproven.

Breast cancer patients provided tissue from their axillary draining lymph nodes. A single record per CDR3 protein comes from TCRdb applying MiXCR to the multiplex PCR reads. Of some 230,000 distinct CDR3 sequences listed, 30% to 35% are singletons. This clonotype was detected only a few times. The target antigen is unknown. This may stem from a read error, because a much larger clone lies one nucleotide away. The CDR3 loop spans 15 amino acids. Germline CDR1 and CDR2: SGHDN and FVKESK. The sample taken for sequencing was axillary lymph node tissue. This chain joins TRBV14 and TRBJ2-1; perhaps D is TRBD1 or TRBD2 (5 bases each). The TCR originated in a female donor with breast cancer. Some clones in this sample may be carry-over from other donors' samples. CDR3 residues: CASSQDWGSYNGQFF. For the CDR3, the DNA is TGTGCCAGCAGCCAAGATTGGGGGTCCTACAATGGGCAGTTCTTC. The full variable domain, with the rest looked up from reference TRBV14 and TRBJ2-1, is EAGVTQFPSHSVIEKGQTVTLRCDPISGHDNLYWYRRVMGKEIKFLLHFVKESKQDESGMPNNRFLAERTGGTYSTLKVQPAELEDSGVYFCASSQDWGSYNGQFFGPGTRLTVL.